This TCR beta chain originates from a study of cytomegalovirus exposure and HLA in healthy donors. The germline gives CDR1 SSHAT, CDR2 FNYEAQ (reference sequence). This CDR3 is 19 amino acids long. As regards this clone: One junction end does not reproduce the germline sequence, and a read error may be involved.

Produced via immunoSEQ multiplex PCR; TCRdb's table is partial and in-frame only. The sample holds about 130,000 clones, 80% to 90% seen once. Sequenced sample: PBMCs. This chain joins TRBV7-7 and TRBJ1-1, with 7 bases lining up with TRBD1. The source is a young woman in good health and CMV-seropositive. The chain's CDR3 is CASSLLGGGGAVAGTEAFF. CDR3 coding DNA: TGTGCTAGCAGCTTACTCGGTGGAGGGGGCGCGGTCGCTGGCACTGAAGCTTTCTTT.